This T cell receptor (beta chain) was profiled in a study of spatial heterogeneity in lung cancer. Study-level background: Sequencing was performed on follow-up PBMC samples when available, collected at a median of about two years after resection. Sequencing consistently turned up more beta-chain sequences than alpha-chain sequences.

Germline loops: CDR1 SGHTA, CDR2 FQGNSA. Trimming left V 3 bases short and J 4 bases short, with 16 bases between. CDR3 size: 16 residues. This clonotype was seen repeatedly, ten times or more. Time point meaning: blood at routine non-recurrence follow-up after resection. Frozen PBMC, nontumor lung or tumor provided whole RNA, which was sequenced unsorted. Single TCR cDNA molecules each had their own unique molecular identifier. TCRdb independently ran MiXCR on the 5' RACE reads; one entry per CDR3 protein. The sample yields about 120,000 distinct CDR3 sequences, 12% seen once. The V gene is TRBV7-2, the J gene TRBJ1-5; maybe TRBD1 (5 bases). Sequenced here: PBMCs, sampled at follow-up. The TCR comes from a male donor with early-stage non-small cell lung cancer. Here the CDR3 reads CASSFGGGRTNQPQHF. CDR3 nucleotide sequence: TGTGCCAGCAGCTTTGGCGGTGGCCGGACAAATCAGCCCCAGCATTTT.